This T cell receptor beta chain was sequenced for a study of tumor and adjacent non-tumor tissue in lung cancer. The wider study: Aged roughly 31 to 76 years, patients included approximately 11 men and roughly 5 women with stage I to III disease.

Study-level results: Tumor tissue had significantly higher TCR diversity than normal lung. Tumor repertoires had a smaller top 100 clone share than normal lung.

CDR1 is DFQATT, CDR2 SNEGSKA, per germline (reference sequence). The CDR3 loop spans 17 amino acids. RNA was extracted from bulk tissue without any cell sorting. In regard to this clonotype: Its cognate antigen is unknown.

Three rounds of nested PCR, following a modified ARM-PCR protocol, produced the TCRbeta library. TCRdb fed the multiplex PCR reads into MiXCR, producing one record per CDR3 protein. The sample has some 99,000 distinct CDR3 sequences, around 80% seen once. This clonotype was sampled from a woman aged 55-69 years with non-small cell lung cancer. The V call is TRBV20-1, the J call TRBJ2-3; tentatively, D is TRBD2 (7 bases). Sample: lung tumor tissue. The CDR3 spells CGDRDQLGGASTDTQYF. CDR3 bases: TGCGGTGATAGAGATCAGCTAGGGGGGGCTTCCACAGATACGCAGTATTTT.